These 23 T cell receptor beta chains came from one sample sequenced in a study of blood T cell repertoires in COVID-19. Sequencing used immunoSEQ multiplex PCR; TCRdb keeps in-frame clones, though not all of them. The table has about 280,000 clones, around 84% seen once. The sample consisted of PBMCs or T cells enriched from blood (not recorded which). All receptors derive from a woman aged 50 to 60 who had recovered from COVID-19.

J is TRBJ2-1 and V is TRBV30; TRBD2 agrees at 8 bases. CDR1 is GTSNPN and CDR2 is SVGIG in the germline V gene (reference sequence). Unmatched junction bases numbered 10, after V lost 0 bases and J lost 6 bases. The CDR3 totals 16 residues. This CDR3 reads CAWSVRQVAGINEQFF. In nucleotides, the CDR3 is TGTGCCTGGAGTGTCCGACAAGTAGCGGGAATCAATGAGCAGTTCTTC.

The rearrangement joins TRBV19 to TRBJ1-3; D call uncertain. Per germline, CDR1 LNHDA and CDR2 SQIVND (reference sequence). V lost 3 bases and J lost 1, with 10 bases in between. This CDR3 contains 15 residues. This CDR3 reads CASSIWGESGNTIYF. The CDR3 DNA is TGTGCCAGTAGTATTTGGGGAGAATCTGGAAACACCATATATTTT.

The CDR3 is CASSLGQGSYGYTF. In DNA form, the CDR3 reads TGCGCCAGCAGCTTAGGACAGGGCAGCTATGGCTACACCTTC. The rearrangement joins TRBV5-1 to TRBJ1-2; TRBD1 matches at 8 bases. Germline values: CDR1 SGHRS, CDR2 YFSETQ. The CDR3 totals 14 residues. Trimming at V came to 2 bases and at J to 4 bases, leaving 4 bases not matched to a gene.

The rearrangement uses TRBV5-1 and TRBJ2-2, with 11 positions matching TRBD1. CDR3 length equals 15 residues. From germline, CDR1 is SGHRS and CDR2 YFSETQ. Germline trimming cut 4 bases from V and 5 bases from J; bases unmatched to any gene: 4. CDR3 DNA: TGCGCCAGCAGCCGGACAGGGGGCGCGACCGGGGAGCTGTTTTTT. Amino acid sequence: CASSRTGGATGELFF. Combining the CDR3 with reference TRBV5-1 and TRBJ2-2 gives the whole variable domain KAGVTQTPRYLIKTRGQQVTLSCSPISGHRSVSWYQQTPGQGLQFLFEYFSETQRNKGNFPGRFSGRQFSNSRSEMNVSTLELGDSALYLCASSRTGGATGELFFGEGSRLTVL.

J is TRBJ2-6 and V is TRBV5-1, with D possibly matching TRBD1 (5 bases). This CDR3 is built from 18 residues. Trimming shortened V by 0 bases and J by 1 base, and 14 bases separated the two germline ends. Looked up from germline, CDR1 is SGHRS and CDR2 is YFSETQ. The CDR3 nucleotides are TGCGCCAGCAGCTTGGCACTAATCCAGGGATCTGGGGCCAACGTCCTGACTTTC. The encoded protein is CASSLALIQGSGANVLTF.

The V and J genes are TRBV15 and TRBJ1-3; 7 nucleotides align to TRBD1. The CDR3 covers 14 residues. CDR1 and CDR2 from the germline V gene are LNHNV and YYDKDF (reference sequence). The V and J ends lost 6 bases and 2 bases, in that order; junction bases with no gene match: 4. CDR3 in amino acids: CATRKGAAGNTIYF. CDR3 in DNA: TGTGCCACCAGAAAGGGGGCGGCTGGAAACACCATATATTTT.

The V call is TRBV10-3, the J call TRBJ1-4, with a tentative D call TRBD1 (6 bases). V was pared by 9 bases and J by 4 bases, with 9 bases between. The CDR3 spans 12 residues. Per the germline V gene, CDR1 is ENHRY and CDR2 is SYGVKD. The CDR3 DNA reads TGTGCCATTGGACAGAGTAATGAAAAACTGTTTTTT. Amino acids: CAIGQSNEKLFF.

The chain carries TRBV24-1 and TRBJ2-1; 11 positions match TRBD2. Germline V gene data show CDR1 as KGHDR and CDR2 as SFDVKD. The junction had 2 bases not matched to a gene; V was cut back by 5 bases and J by 6 bases. The CDR3 length is 14 residues. This CDR3 reads CATSGLAGFNEQFF. The CDR3 nucleotides are TGTGCCACCAGTGGACTAGCGGGATTCAATGAGCAGTTCTTC.

The chain carries TRBV9 and TRBJ2-1; 8 bases match TRBD1. Losses at the gene ends were 3 bases for V and 13 bases for J; bases not matched to a gene: 6. CDR3 length: 12 residues. The germline V gene has CDR1 SGDLS and CDR2 YYNGEE. DNA for the CDR3: TGTGCCAGCAGCGAGACAGGGGTCGTTCAGTTCTTC. Protein sequence: CASSETGVVQFF.

This chain uses TRBV3-1 (or the pseudogene TRBV3-2) with TRBJ1-2; 7 bases align to TRBD1. Germline trimming cut 6 bases from V and 3 bases from J; bases unmatched to any gene: 10. CDR3 length: 15 amino acids. Germline V gene data show CDR1 as LGHDT and CDR2 as YNNKEL (reference sequence). The CDR3 is CASRDRDRSYYGYTF. As DNA, the CDR3 is TGTGCCAGCAGAGACAGGGACAGATCTTACTATGGCTACACCTTC.

The rearrangement uses TRBV25-1 and TRBJ1-2, with D unresolved. The germline gives CDR1 MGHDK, CDR2 SYGVNS. V was pared by 9 bases and J by 8 bases, with 13 bases between. The CDR3 loop spans 11 amino acids. This CDR3 reads CASWTNEGYTF. In DNA, the CDR3 is TGTGCCAGTTGGACTAACGAAGGCTACACCTTC.

The V gene is TRBV18, the J gene TRBJ1-4, with 8 positions matching TRBD1. The CDR3 is 14 amino acids. V was clipped by 3 bases and J by 8 bases; unmatched bases: 5. Germline CDR1 KGHSH, CDR2 LQKENI. Written as DNA, the CDR3 is TGTGCCAGCTCACCCGACAGGGGTCAAGAAAAACTGTTTTTT. Protein: CASSPDRGQEKLFF.

This clone was seen only once. The chain uses TRBV3-1 (or the pseudogene TRBV3-2) and TRBJ2-7; tentatively, D is TRBD1 (6 bases). V shed 3 bases and J shed 3 bases, with 9 bases lying between them. CDR3 length equals 13 residues. Germline V gene sequence: CDR1 LGHDT, CDR2 YNNKEL (reference sequence). CDR3 DNA: TGTGCCAGCAGCCATGGACAGAACTACGAGCAGTACTTC. It translates to CASSHGQNYEQYF.

The genes are TRBV7-9 and TRBJ2-2; D is possibly TRBD2 (5 bases). With 5 bases removed from V and 4 bases from J, the gap between germline ends came to 14 bases. The CDR3 spans 15 residues. Per the germline V gene, CDR1 is SEHNR and CDR2 is FQNEAQ (reference sequence). The CDR3 loop reads CASSRGYSATGELFF. CDR3 bases: TGTGCCAGCAGCCGTGGGTATAGCGCCACCGGGGAGCTGTTTTTT.

This clone was counted between two and nine times. The chain is built from TRBV5-1 and TRBJ1-5; 8 bases fit TRBD1. Germline V gene lookup returns CDR1 SGHRS and CDR2 YFSETQ. The CDR3 has 15 amino acids. Trimming took 0 bases from V and 2 from J; bases not matched to a gene: 1. The CDR3 coding sequence is TGCGCCAGCAGCTTGGGACAGGGGCGCAATCAGCCCCAGCATTTT. This encodes CASSLGQGRNQPQHF.

The CDR3 spells CASSLGLYKPGDTEAFF. The CDR3 nucleotides are TGTGCCAGCAGCTTGGGCCTCTATAAGCCGGGAGACACTGAAGCTTTCTTT. The chain recombines TRBV5-6 with TRBJ1-1; no reliable D call. V was pared by 0 bases and J by 3 bases, with 18 bases between. CDR3 size: 17 residues. The germline V gene has CDR1 SGHDT and CDR2 YYEEEE.

This sequence joins TRBV16 and TRBJ1-4; 9 nucleotides match TRBD1. The CDR3 consists of 19 residues. Losses at the gene ends were 2 bases for V and 0 bases for J; bases not matched to a gene: 10. Germline loops: CDR1 KGHSY, CDR2 FQNENV. The CDR3 nucleotides read TGTGCCAGCAGCCAAGTACCGGGACAGGGACTTGCAACTAATGAAAAACTGTTTTTT. Translation gives CASSQVPGQGLATNEKLFF.

This chain links TRBV28 with TRBJ1-2; D not certain. The CDR3 is 12 residues long. CDR1 MDHEN and CDR2 SYDVKM come from the germline V gene. CDR3: CALGSSGYGYTF. The CDR3 DNA reads as TGTGCACTCGGGTCGAGTGGGTATGGCTACACCTTC.

The chain is built from TRBV11-3 and TRBJ2-1, with D possibly matching TRBD2 (7 bases). Germline V gene sequence: CDR1 SGHNT, CDR2 YENEEA. The CDR3 length is 18 residues. Trimming pared 0 bases from V and 9 bases from J, leaving 24 bases between. CDR3 coding DNA: TGTGCCAGCAGCTTAGAGGGGGGGCAGGACCCAAAAAATACTGAGCAGTTCTTC. Encoded protein: CASSLEGGQDPKNTEQFF.

This chain joins TRBV7-9 and TRBJ1-5; D unclear. The CDR3 sequence is 15 residues long. Germline CDR1 is SEHNR and CDR2 is FQNEAQ (reference sequence). V was shortened by 2 bases and J by 1 base, with 9 bases between the two germline ends. The CDR3 reads CASSLSGGSNQPQHF. CDR3 coding DNA: TGTGCCAGCAGCTTATCAGGTGGGAGCAATCAGCCCCAGCATTTT.

The gene calls are TRBV19 and TRBJ1-4; 7 bases fit TRBD1. CDR3 length: 15 amino acids. V dropped 4 bases and J dropped 3; count of bases not matched to a gene: 5. Germline V lookup: CDR1 LNHDA, CDR2 SQIVND (reference sequence). The CDR3 bases are TGTGCCAGTAGTAGACAGGGAGGAGCTAATGAAAAACTGTTTTTT. Translation gives CASSRQGGANEKLFF.

The V and J genes are TRBV27 and TRBJ2-7; unclear D gene. Trimming removed 3 bases at V and 0 bases at J, with 9 bases between. There are 14 residues in the CDR3. Germline CDR1 MNHEY, CDR2 SMNVEV (reference sequence). In DNA form, the CDR3 reads TGTGCCAGCAGTTTTTCCGGGTCCTCCTACGAGCAGTACTTC. Its protein product is CASSFSGSSYEQYF.

This chain uses TRBV10-3 with TRBJ1-2; the match to TRBD1 covers 7 bases. Germline lookup yields CDR1 ENHRY and CDR2 SYGVKD. Unmatched junction bases numbered 2, after V lost 0 bases and J lost 4 bases. The CDR3 length is 14 residues. CDR3 sequence (DNA): TGTGCCATCAGTGAGTCGACAGGGACCTATGGCTACACCTTC. Protein product: CAISESTGTYGYTF.